One T cell receptor (beta chain) is described in this entry. Its matching antigen is unknown. This sample also contains other DNA sequences that code for the same CDR3. The length of the CDR3 is 17 residues. Germline V CDR1 and CDR2: SGHRS, YFSETQ. Trimming removed 1 base at V and 7 bases at J, with 18 bases between. This entry belongs to a study of cytomegalovirus exposure and HLA in healthy donors. Study-wide results and limits: Despite most TCR sequences being rare, some public TCRs occurred in many donors. Several of the most significant clusters appeared, in a later analysis, to be linked to common viral pathogens. Confirmation was obtained in vitro that three CMV-associated chains are specific for CMV antigens.

Use of 60 Vbeta and 13 Jbeta primers characterized the PCR. Sequencing was performed with immunoSEQ multiplex PCR; in TCRdb, only in-frame clones are kept and a portion is missing. This sample carries 95,000 to 150,000 clones, 80% to 85% of them seen once, and the ten largest clones take 2.1%. The sequence was collected from a man younger than 45 in good health and CMV-seronegative. Sequencing used PBMCs. V is TRBV5-1 and J is TRBJ1-6; possibly TRBD1 for D (6 bases). The CDR3, as DNA: TGCGCCAGCAGCTTGCTAAATTCACAGGGCCCCAATTCACCCCTCCACTTT. It yields the protein CASSLLNSQGPNSPLHF.